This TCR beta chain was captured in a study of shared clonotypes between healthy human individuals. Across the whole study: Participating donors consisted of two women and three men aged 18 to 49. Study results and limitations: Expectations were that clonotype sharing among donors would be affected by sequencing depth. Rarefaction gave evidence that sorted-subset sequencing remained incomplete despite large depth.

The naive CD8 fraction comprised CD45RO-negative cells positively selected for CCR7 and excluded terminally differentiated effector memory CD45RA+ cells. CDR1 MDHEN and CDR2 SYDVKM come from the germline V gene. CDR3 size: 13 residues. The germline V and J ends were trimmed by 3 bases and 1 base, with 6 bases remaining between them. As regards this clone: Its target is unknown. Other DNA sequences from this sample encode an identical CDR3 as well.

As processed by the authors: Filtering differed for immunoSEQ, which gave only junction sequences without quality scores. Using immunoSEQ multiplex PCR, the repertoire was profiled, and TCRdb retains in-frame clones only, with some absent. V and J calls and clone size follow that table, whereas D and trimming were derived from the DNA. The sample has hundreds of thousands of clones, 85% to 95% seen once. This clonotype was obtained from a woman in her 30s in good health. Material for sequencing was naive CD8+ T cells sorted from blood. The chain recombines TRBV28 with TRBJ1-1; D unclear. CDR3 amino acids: CASSLVGNTEAFF. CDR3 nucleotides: TGTGCCAGCAGTTTGGTCGGGAACACTGAAGCTTTCTTT.